A selection of T cell receptor beta chains follows, all from one sample in a study of CD8+CD57+ T cells in acquired aplastic anemia. TCRdb redid the calling of the reads with MiXCR, one entry per CDR3 protein. The sample shows approximately 150,000 distinct CDR3 sequences, 40% to 50% of them seen only once. The sequenced sample was sorted CD4+, CD8+, or CD8+CD57+ T cells (not recorded which) from PBMCs. Source of these receptors: a human donor with aplastic anemia. The CDR3 runs from the conserved cysteine through the conserved F or W. The order of the fields is CDR3 protein, CDR3 DNA, clone size, J gene, V gene, D gene. The D gene is left open where the match is weak. The size of a clone is reported for some rows only, either as once, few or many, or as a class for expanded clones.

cdr3_aa: CASSARASRGETQYF
cdr3_nt: TGTGCCAGCAGCGCCCGGGCTTCCAGAGGGGAGACCCAGTACTTC
clone_size: many
j_call: TRBJ2-5
v_call: TRBV9
d_call: NA

cdr3_aa: CASPRDIYGYTF
cdr3_nt: TGTGCCAGCCCTCGGGACATCTATGGCTACACCTTC
clone_size: NA
j_call: TRBJ1-2
v_call: TRBV2
d_call: NA

cdr3_aa: CAISLDRVGGYTF
cdr3_nt: TGTGCCATCAGCTTAGACAGGGTGGGAGGCTACACCTTC
clone_size: NA
j_call: TRBJ1-2
v_call: TRBV10-3
d_call: TRBD1

cdr3_aa: CSAAGDLDTEAFF
cdr3_nt: TGCAGTGCTGCAGGGGATCTGGACACTGAAGCTTTCTTT
clone_size: NA
j_call: TRBJ1-1
v_call: TRBV20-1
d_call: NA

cdr3_aa: CASSLALNEQFF
cdr3_nt: TGTGCCAGCAGCTTAGCGCTTAATGAGCAGTTCTTC
clone_size: NA
j_call: TRBJ2-1
v_call: TRBV7-2
d_call: NA

cdr3_aa: CASSSSGGALGNEQFF
cdr3_nt: TGTGCCAGCAGTTCTAGCGGGGGGGCCTTGGGGAATGAGCAGTTCTTC
clone_size: many
j_call: TRBJ2-1
v_call: TRBV7-3
d_call: TRBD2

cdr3_aa: CASKVQGTSPLHF
cdr3_nt: TGTGCCAGCAAGGTACAGGGAACGTCACCCCTCCACTTT
clone_size: medium-sized
j_call: TRBJ1-6
v_call: TRBV2
d_call: NA

cdr3_aa: CASRPDGAEAFF
cdr3_nt: TGTGCCAGCCGCCCTGATGGGGCTGAAGCTTTCTTT
clone_size: NA
j_call: TRBJ1-1
v_call: TRBV2
d_call: NA

cdr3_aa: CASSYSRHEQFF
cdr3_nt: TGTGCCAGCAGTTACTCGAGACATGAGCAGTTCTTC
clone_size: NA
j_call: TRBJ2-1
v_call: TRBV6-5
d_call: NA

cdr3_aa: CASSTGPLPYNEQFF
cdr3_nt: TGTGCCAGCAGCACTGGACCCCTCCCGTACAATGAGCAGTTCTTC
clone_size: NA
j_call: TRBJ2-1
v_call: TRBV4-2
d_call: NA

cdr3_aa: CARRTGCF
cdr3_nt: TGTGCCAGGCGGACCGGGTGCTTC
clone_size: NA
j_call: TRBJ2-5
v_call: TRBV7-9
d_call: NA

cdr3_aa: CASSNSPGLGELFF
cdr3_nt: TGTGCCAGTAGTAACTCCCCCGGGCTCGGGGAGCTGTTTTTT
clone_size: many
j_call: TRBJ2-2
v_call: TRBV19
d_call: NA

cdr3_aa: CASSQGRDRAEQYF
cdr3_nt: TGTGCCAGCAGCCAAGGCAGGGACAGGGCCGAGCAGTACTTC
clone_size: NA
j_call: TRBJ2-7
v_call: TRBV4-2
d_call: TRBD1

cdr3_aa: CASSPPGTRQETQYF
cdr3_nt: TGTGCCAGCAGCCCCCCTGGGACACGTCAAGAGACCCAGTACTTC
clone_size: NA
j_call: TRBJ2-5
v_call: TRBV7-2
d_call: NA

cdr3_aa: CASSLGPGGVPGYTF
cdr3_nt: TGTGCCAGCAGCTTAGGGCCAGGGGGCGTACCTGGCTACACCTTC
clone_size: once
j_call: TRBJ1-2
v_call: TRBV7-9
d_call: TRBD1

cdr3_aa: CASSPSWGDTQYF
cdr3_nt: TGTGCCAGCAGCCCCAGTTGGGGGGATACGCAGTATTTT
clone_size: NA
j_call: TRBJ2-3
v_call: TRBV5-8
d_call: NA

cdr3_aa: CATSDLEQESPPLGTEAFF
cdr3_nt: TGTGCCACCAGTGATTTGGAGCAGGAGTCCCCTCCTTTGGGCACTGAAGCTTTCTTT
clone_size: many
j_call: TRBJ1-1
v_call: TRBV24-1
d_call: NA

cdr3_aa: CASSPGTANSNQPQHF
cdr3_nt: TGTGCCAGCAGCCCGGGGACCGCAAATAGCAATCAGCCCCAGCATTTT
clone_size: many
j_call: TRBJ1-5
v_call: TRBV7-8
d_call: NA

cdr3_aa: CATFRQGSMQGYGYTF
cdr3_nt: TGTGCCACCTTTCGACAGGGATCTATGCAAGGCTATGGCTACACCTTC
clone_size: NA
j_call: TRBJ1-2
v_call: TRBV19
d_call: TRBD1

cdr3_aa: CATSRDWGGDTQYF
cdr3_nt: TGTGCCACCAGCAGAGATTGGGGGGGAGATACGCAGTATTTT
clone_size: NA
j_call: TRBJ2-3
v_call: TRBV15
d_call: TRBD2

cdr3_aa: CSARDGAGGRTDTQYF
cdr3_nt: TGCAGTGCTAGAGATGGGGCGGGGGGGAGAACAGATACGCAGTATTTT
clone_size: once
j_call: TRBJ2-3
v_call: TRBV20-1
d_call: TRBD2

cdr3_aa: CASSSGTGYYEQYF
cdr3_nt: TGTGCCAGCAGCTCCGGGACAGGGTACTACGAGCAGTACTTC
clone_size: many
j_call: TRBJ2-7
v_call: TRBV7-2
d_call: TRBD1

cdr3_aa: CASSQESVAGPPRNTIYF
cdr3_nt: TGCGCCAGCAGCCAAGAAAGTGTTGCTGGTCCCCCCCGAAACACCATATATTTT
clone_size: NA
j_call: TRBJ1-3
v_call: TRBV4-1
d_call: NA

cdr3_aa: CASSQDALTGNTIYF
cdr3_nt: TGTGCCAGCAGCCAAGATGCCCTGACTGGAAACACCATATATTTT
clone_size: many
j_call: TRBJ1-3
v_call: TRBV3-1
d_call: NA

cdr3_aa: CASSAIGQREETQYF
cdr3_nt: TGTGCCAGCAGTGCTATAGGGCAACGGGAAGAGACCCAGTACTTC
clone_size: many
j_call: TRBJ2-5
v_call: TRBV6-1
d_call: NA

cdr3_aa: CSASQDRGNTEAFF
cdr3_nt: TGCAGTGCTTCCCAGGACAGGGGGAACACTGAAGCTTTCTTT
clone_size: NA
j_call: TRBJ1-1
v_call: TRBV20-1
d_call: TRBD1

cdr3_aa: CASSLRGYSPLHF
cdr3_nt: TGTGCCAGCAGTTTGAGAGGGTATTCACCCCTCCACTTT
clone_size: NA
j_call: TRBJ1-6
v_call: TRBV12-3/TRBV12-4
d_call: NA

cdr3_aa: CASQLQGARLYGYTF
cdr3_nt: TGTGCCAGCCAGTTACAGGGGGCGCGCCTCTATGGCTACACCTTC
clone_size: NA
j_call: TRBJ1-2
v_call: TRBV7-9
d_call: TRBD1

cdr3_aa: CASKTDRASHQPQHF
cdr3_nt: TGTGCCAGCAAGACGGACAGGGCCTCCCATCAGCCCCAGCATTTT
clone_size: many
j_call: TRBJ1-5
v_call: TRBV2
d_call: TRBD1

cdr3_aa: CASRQTGQPQHF
cdr3_nt: TGTGCCAGCAGGCAAACGGGGCAGCCCCAGCATTTT
clone_size: NA
j_call: TRBJ1-5
v_call: TRBV12-3/TRBV12-4
d_call: NA

cdr3_aa: CATSRVTGGRSYEQYF
cdr3_nt: TGTGCCACCAGCAGAGTGACAGGGGGCCGCTCCTACGAGCAGTACTTC
clone_size: few
j_call: TRBJ2-7
v_call: TRBV15
d_call: TRBD1

cdr3_aa: CASSFYLAGGLTDTQYF
cdr3_nt: TGTGCCAGCAGCTTCTATCTAGCGGGGGGACTCACAGATACGCAGTATTTT
clone_size: NA
j_call: TRBJ2-3
v_call: TRBV5-4
d_call: TRBD2